A selection of T cell receptor beta chains follows, all from one sample in a study of shared clonotypes between healthy human individuals. Clones were read by immunoSEQ multiplex PCR, and TCRdb kept only the in-frame ones, dropping some. The sample yields fewer than 850,000 clones, about nine tenths seen once. The sequenced material came from memory CD8+ T cells from PBMCs. Receptor source: a man younger than 35 in good health. Some clones in this sample may be carry-over from other donors' samples. Both conserved end residues are part of each CDR3. The order of the fields is CDR3 protein, CDR3 DNA, J gene, V gene, D gene, clone size. A D gene is named only where the DNA matches it firmly. Expanded clones are given a class, and other clones once, few, many or no size at all.

CASSFPPYGAGDQPQHF TGTGCCAGCAGTTTCCCCCCATACGGGGCAGGGGATCAGCCCCAGCATTTT TRBJ1-5 TRBV2 NA NA
CASSLGTGKEAFF TGTGCCAGCAGCTTGGGTACAGGGAAGGAGGCTTTCTTT TRBJ1-1 TRBV11-3 NA NA
CASSIGASTDTQYF TGTGCCAGCAGTATTGGGGCGAGCACAGATACGCAGTATTTT TRBJ2-3 TRBV9 NA NA
CASSGSGLGTGELFF TGTGCCAGCAGTGGGTCTGGGCTGGGCACCGGGGAGCTGTTTTTT TRBJ2-2 TRBV6-1 NA few
CASSQVTRERHGVQQYF TGTGCCAGCAGCCAAGTCACCAGGGAGCGACATGGGGTACAGCAGTACTTC TRBJ2-7 TRBV4-2 NA NA
CASSFGLATSDTQYF TGTGCCAGCAGCTTCGGGCTAGCGACTTCAGATACGCAGTATTTT TRBJ2-3 TRBV5-6 NA NA
CASSLAGGPGYEQYF TGTGCCAGTTCGCTAGCGGGAGGGCCTGGATACGAGCAGTACTTC TRBJ2-7 TRBV19 TRBD2 NA
CASSSIQGYSPLHF TGTGCCAGCAGTTCGATACAGGGTTACTCACCCCTCCACTTT TRBJ1-6 TRBV28 NA NA
CASSQVLATDTQYF TGCGCCAGCAGCCAAGTTTTGGCCACAGATACGCAGTATTTT TRBJ2-3 TRBV4-1 NA NA
CASRQLSGRIPYEQYF TGTGCCAGCAGACAACTTAGCGGGAGAATCCCCTACGAGCAGTACTTC TRBJ2-7 TRBV28 TRBD2 NA
CASSARDRDNYGYTF TGTGCCAGCAGTGCAAGGGACAGGGACAACTATGGCTACACCTTC TRBJ1-2 TRBV25-1 TRBD1 NA
CASSQDFNRGFHNEQFF TGTGCCAGCAGCCAAGATTTTAACAGGGGCTTTCACAATGAGCAGTTCTTC TRBJ2-1 TRBV14 TRBD1 once
CASSPGVAASSYNEQFF TGTGCCAGCAGCCCCGGGGTAGCGGCAAGCTCCTACAATGAGCAGTTCTTC TRBJ2-1 TRBV27 NA NA
CASSSGTSGISEQYF TGTGCCAGCAGCTCGGGGACTAGCGGGATTAGTGAGCAGTACTTC TRBJ2-7 TRBV13 TRBD2 NA
CASSPQLRGDQFF TGTGCCAGCAGCCCTCAGCTGCGGGGGGACCAGTTCTTC TRBJ2-1 TRBV5-4 TRBD2 NA
CASSLSVYNEQFF TGTGCCAGCAGCTTGTCTGTTTACAATGAGCAGTTCTTC TRBJ2-1 TRBV5-6 NA NA
CASSQDRSGAYNEQFF TGCGCCAGCAGCCAAGATAGGAGCGGAGCCTACAATGAGCAGTTCTTC TRBJ2-1 TRBV4-3 NA NA
CASSFTGSGNTIYF TGTGCCAGCAGTTTCACAGGCTCTGGAAACACCATATATTTT TRBJ1-3 TRBV27 NA NA
CASQGNSYNSPLHF TGTGCCAGTCAGGGGAATTCCTATAATTCACCCCTCCACTTT TRBJ1-6 TRBV28 NA NA